A single TCR beta chain is shown here with its context. Germline loops: CDR1 GTSNPN, CDR2 SVGIG (reference sequence). The CDR3 consists of 11 residues. V was shortened by 2 bases and J by 11 bases, with 12 bases between the two germline ends. Enrolled during active infection, Seattle patients were then followed longitudinally. The sample originates from a study of blood T cell repertoires in COVID-19. Sequencing used immunoSEQ multiplex PCR; TCRdb keeps in-frame clones, though not all of them. The sample holds 400,000 to 450,000 clones, about 91% seen once. Sequencing was done on a sample of peripheral blood. J is TRBJ1-1 and V is TRBV30, with D perhaps TRBD1 (5 bases). This receptor was taken from a woman in her forties or fifties with COVID-19, enrolled during active disease. CDR3 DNA sequence: TGTGCCTGGAGTCTCAGGGCCTGGGCTTTCTTT. Amino acids: CAWSLRAWAFF.